This T cell receptor (beta chain) was found in a study of lymphopenia after photon versus proton radiotherapy. Findings and caveats of the study: Photon-treated patients lost naive T cells and TCR diversity; proton-treated stayed stable. Oligoclonal CD8+ Temra expansion after nadir drove photon patients' diversity drop. Only patients who died were analyzed for survival; proton advantage is unproven.

With regard to this clone: Its antigen is undetermined.

Germline V gene sequence: CDR1 MNHEY, CDR2 SMNVEV (reference sequence). This CDR3 region has 13 residues. The V gene lost 3 bases and the J gene lost 8 bases, with 11 bases spanning the gap. Assay used: immunoSEQ multiplex PCR; TCRdb lists only in-frame clones, some missing. The repertoire has roughly 36,000 clones, 90% of them found once; the top ten carry less than 7%. This material consisted of peripheral blood, taken from a patient treated with photon-based radiotherapy. The sequence was obtained from a woman in her 50s with pancreatic cancer. The J gene is TRBJ2-1, the V gene TRBV27, with D uncertain. The CDR3 region is CASSFPGRYEQFF. For the CDR3, the DNA is TGTGCCAGCAGTTTCCCTGGGCGCTATGAGCAGTTCTTC.